A selection of T cell receptor beta chains follows, all from one sample in a study of blood T cell repertoires in COVID-19. Libraries were prepared by immunoSEQ multiplex PCR; TCRdb keeps only in-frame clonotypes and omits some of them. The data hold about 200,000 clones, with around 92% observed a single time. The sample consisted of PBMCs or T cells enriched from blood (not recorded which). These receptors originate from a woman aged 18-35 years who had recovered from COVID-19. CDR3s include the opening cysteine and the closing phenylalanine or tryptophan. D genes are given only for firm matches. Some rows have no size entry. The others give once, few or many, or a class for an expanded clone.

CDR3 protein: CATSVWTGFADTQYF; CDR3 DNA: TGTGCCACCAGTGTTTGGACAGGGTTCGCAGATACGCAGTATTTT; D gene: TRBD1; clone size: NA; V gene: TRBV24-1; J gene: TRBJ2-3
CDR3 protein: CAISLTSGAYNEQFF; CDR3 DNA: TGTGCCATCAGCCTGACTAGCGGGGCATACAATGAGCAGTTCTTC; D gene: TRBD2; clone size: NA; V gene: TRBV10-3; J gene: TRBJ2-1
CDR3 protein: CATSDRRGVYEQYF; CDR3 DNA: TGTGCCACCAGTGATCGCAGGGGAGTCTACGAGCAGTACTTC; D gene: NA; clone size: NA; V gene: TRBV24-1; J gene: TRBJ2-7
CDR3 protein: CAWSVINNQPQHF; CDR3 DNA: TGTGCCTGGAGTGTTATAAACAATCAGCCCCAGCATTTT; D gene: NA; clone size: NA; V gene: TRBV30; J gene: TRBJ1-5
CDR3 protein: CASSFEGGASPLHF; CDR3 DNA: TGTGCCAGCAGCTTTGAAGGGGGCGCCTCACCCCTCCACTTT; D gene: TRBD1; clone size: once; V gene: TRBV5-8; J gene: TRBJ1-6
CDR3 protein: CSVELGDAEKLFF; CDR3 DNA: TGCAGCGTTGAGCTCGGGGATGCGGAAAAACTGTTTTTT; D gene: NA; clone size: once; V gene: TRBV29-1; J gene: TRBJ1-4
CDR3 protein: CASSQSSGEAFF; CDR3 DNA: TGTGCCAGCAGCCAGAGCTCAGGGGAAGCTTTCTTT; D gene: NA; clone size: NA; V gene: TRBV11-2; J gene: TRBJ1-1
CDR3 protein: CASSLIVLRTEAFF; CDR3 DNA: TGTGCCAGCAGTTTAATAGTGCTCAGGACTGAAGCTTTCTTT; D gene: NA; clone size: NA; V gene: TRBV28; J gene: TRBJ1-1
CDR3 protein: CASSQAGGNTEAFF; CDR3 DNA: TGCGCCAGCAGCCAAGCCGGGGGGAACACTGAAGCTTTCTTT; D gene: NA; clone size: NA; V gene: TRBV4-1; J gene: TRBJ1-1
CDR3 protein: CATAPRGDLYGYTF; CDR3 DNA: TGTGCCACCGCCCCCAGGGGCGACCTCTATGGCTACACCTTC; D gene: NA; clone size: NA; V gene: TRBV19; J gene: TRBJ1-2
CDR3 protein: CASSEPGQATSTDTQYF; CDR3 DNA: TGTGCCAGCAGCGAACCCGGACAAGCTACTAGCACAGATACGCAGTATTTT; D gene: NA; clone size: NA; V gene: TRBV5-4; J gene: TRBJ2-3
CDR3 protein: CASSFGGPQETQYF; CDR3 DNA: TGTGCCAGCAGCTTCGGAGGACCACAAGAGACCCAGTACTTC; D gene: NA; clone size: NA; V gene: TRBV7-9; J gene: TRBJ2-5
CDR3 protein: CASSVGQGGPTEAFF; CDR3 DNA: TGTGCCAGCAGCGTAGGGCAGGGAGGCCCGACTGAAGCTTTCTTT; D gene: NA; clone size: NA; V gene: TRBV9; J gene: TRBJ1-1
CDR3 protein: CASRLGGVNPNQPQHF; CDR3 DNA: TGTGCCAGCAGACTCGGGGGGGTTAACCCCAATCAGCCCCAGCATTTT; D gene: NA; clone size: NA; V gene: TRBV28; J gene: TRBJ1-5
CDR3 protein: CASRTRDRGTRKKETQYF; CDR3 DNA: TGTGCCAGCAGAACCCGGGACAGGGGGACTAGGAAAAAAGAGACCCAGTACTTC; D gene: TRBD1; clone size: NA; V gene: TRBV28; J gene: TRBJ2-5
CDR3 protein: CAWRGKGASGNTIYF; CDR3 DNA: TGTGCCTGGAGGGGAAAGGGGGCCTCTGGAAACACCATATATTTT; D gene: TRBD1; clone size: NA; V gene: TRBV30; J gene: TRBJ1-3